The clone carrying this TCR beta chain occurred once. Its antigen is unknown. J lost 0 bases, V lost 5 bases, and 5 bases had no gene match. The CDR3 is 15 residues long. The germline V gene encodes CDR1 GTSNPN and CDR2 SVGIG (reference sequence). The data derive from a study of OX40 agonist ivuxolimab in advanced cancers. Profiling relied on immunoSEQ multiplex PCR, and the TCRdb table lists in-frame clones only, not all of them. The repertoire holds roughly 61,000 clones, with 80% to 95% as singletons. Study results and limitations: The 0.1-3.0 mg/kg partial responders had among the lowest clonal expansion.

The sequence came from an adult with an advanced solid tumor such as melanoma, head and neck, liver or kidney cancer. The rearrangement uses TRBV30 and TRBJ2-3, with 10 positions matching TRBD2. Sequences were derived from CD4+ or CD8+ T cells sorted from blood, sampled in a trial of the OX40 agonist ivuxolimab. CDR3 protein: CAWVGLASSTDTQYF. In DNA, the CDR3 is TGTGCCTGGGTGGGACTAGCGTCTAGCACAGATACGCAGTATTTT.